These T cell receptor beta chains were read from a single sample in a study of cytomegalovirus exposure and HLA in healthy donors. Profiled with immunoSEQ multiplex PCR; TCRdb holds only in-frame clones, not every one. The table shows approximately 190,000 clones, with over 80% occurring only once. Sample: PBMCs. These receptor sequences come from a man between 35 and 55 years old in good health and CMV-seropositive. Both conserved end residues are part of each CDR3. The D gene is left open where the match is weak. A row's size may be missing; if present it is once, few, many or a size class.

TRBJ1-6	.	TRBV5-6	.	TGTGCCAGCAGCTTGGCCCGGGGGGCGGGTAATTCACCCCTCCACTTT	CASSLARGAGNSPLHF
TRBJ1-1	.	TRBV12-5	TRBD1	TGTGCTAGCCGAGAGGGTGGACAGGGGAACGAGAACACTGAAGCTTTCTTT	CASREGGQGNENTEAFF
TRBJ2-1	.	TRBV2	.	TGTGCCAGTGGACAGACTCGGGACAATGAGCAGTTCTTC	CASGQTRDNEQFF
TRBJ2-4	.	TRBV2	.	TGTGCCAGCAGTGGCCGGGCGGGCCGCGGAACCCTAGCCAAAAACATTCAGTACTTC	CASSGRAGRGTLAKNIQYF
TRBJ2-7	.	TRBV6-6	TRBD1	TGTGCCAGCAGTTACTCGCTCGGGACAGGGATCGACGAGCAGTACTTC	CASSYSLGTGIDEQYF
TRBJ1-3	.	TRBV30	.	TGTGCCTGGAGTGGCGTCAACTCTGGAAACACCATATATTTT	CAWSGVNSGNTIYF
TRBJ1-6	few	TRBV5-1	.	TGCGCCAGCAGGGTAGGACCGGGGATGGCACCCCTCCACTTT	CASRVGPGMAPLHF
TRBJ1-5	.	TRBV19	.	TGTGCCAGTAGCAGGGTCCCTAGCAATCAGCCCCAGCATTTT	CASSRVPSNQPQHF
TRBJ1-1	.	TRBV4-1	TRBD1	TGCGCCAGCAGCCCTGGGACAGTAGCCGGGCCTGAAGCTTTCTTT	CASSPGTVAGPEAFF
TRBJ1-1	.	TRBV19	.	TGTGCCAGTAGTCCCGGGGGTACGACGAACACTGAAGCTTTCTTT	CASSPGGTTNTEAFF
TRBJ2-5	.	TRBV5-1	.	TGCGCCAGCACGTTTACGGCTAGCAGACAAGAGACCCAGTACTTC	CASTFTASRQETQYF
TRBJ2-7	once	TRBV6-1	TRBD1	TGTGCCAGCGCCGGGACAGGGGTCTCAGAGCAGTACTTC	CASAGTGVSEQYF
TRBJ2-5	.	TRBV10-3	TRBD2	TGTGCCATCAGTGAGCCGGGACTAGGAGAAGAGACCCAGTACTTC	CAISEPGLGEETQYF
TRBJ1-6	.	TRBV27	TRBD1	TGTGCCAGCAGTTCCGGACAGGGGGATTCACCCCTCCACTTT	CASSSGQGDSPLHF
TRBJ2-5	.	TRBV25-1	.	TGTGCCAGCAGTGAATACGGGGTGGGGGAGACCCAGTACTTC	CASSEYGVGETQYF
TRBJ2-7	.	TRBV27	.	TGTGCCAGCAGTTCTTTTGCGGGCCGCACGGGGCAGTACTTC	CASSSFAGRTGQYF
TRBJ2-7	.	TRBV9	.	TGTGCCAGCAGCGTAGGGGAGTCCTACGAGCAGTACTTC	CASSVGESYEQYF
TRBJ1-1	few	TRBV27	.	TGTGCCAGCAAAGTTTTCGCAGGGGCTAACACTGAAGCTTTCTTT	CASKVFAGANTEAFF
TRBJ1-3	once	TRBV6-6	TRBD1	TGTGCCAGCGGGACCGGGACAGGGTCTGGAAACACCATATATTTT	CASGTGTGSGNTIYF
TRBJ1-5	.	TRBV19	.	TGTGCCAGTAGTATCACAGGGCTTACCAATCAGCCCCAGCATTTT	CASSITGLTNQPQHF
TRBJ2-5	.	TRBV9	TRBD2	TGTGCCAGCAGCACTCACGCGCTAGCGGGGGTGGAGCAGTACTTC	CASSTHALAGVEQYF
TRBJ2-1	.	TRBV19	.	TGTGCCAGTAGCGGTTTTGGGCACTATGAGCAGTTCTTC	CASSGFGHYEQFF